The clone carrying this TCR beta chain was recorded only once. Germline V lookup: CDR1 KGHSH, CDR2 LQKENI. Between the trimmed V and J ends, which lost 3 bases and 0 bases, there was a span of 15 bases. There are 17 residues in the CDR3. The data are from a study of control samples from healthy donors and cancer patients. Profiled with immunoSEQ multiplex PCR; TCRdb holds only in-frame clones, not every one. The sample includes 120,000 or so clones, around nine tenths of them seen just once. The sample taken for sequencing was blood. This chain connects TRBV18 to TRBJ2-1; D remains unclear. This receptor was taken from a man aged 25-45 years in good health. This chain's CDR3 is CASSPTGRLSSYNEQFF. The CDR3 bases are TGTGCCAGCTCACCGACCGGACGCCTAAGCTCCTACAATGAGCAGTTCTTC.